The text below deals with one TCR beta chain. As yet, its antigen is unknown. The data are from a study of T cells in Graves' hyperthyroidism and ophthalmopathy. Germline CDR1 MDHEN, CDR2 SYDVKM. CDR3 length: 12 residues. Trimming pared 4 bases from V and 6 bases from J, leaving 10 bases between. Study findings and constraints: A model of 13 V-J pairs discriminated ophthalmopathy from stable hyperthyroidism.

Amplification targeted TCR beta CDR3 regions from RNA transcripts. TCR CDR3 regions were first amplified by RT-PCR with HTBI primers. TCRdb re-called the multiplex PCR reads through MiXCR, storing one row per CDR3 protein. Of about 400,000 distinct CDR3 sequences in the sample, over 12% were seen once. For ophthalmopathy patients, the Clinical Activity Score was at least 3 and the NOSPECS grade at least 4; duration was under 3 months. Uncontrolled infection, other autoimmune disease, pregnancy and lactation each barred patients from inclusion. In making diagnoses, clinical symptoms, serum thyroxine and TRAb, thyroid ultrasound and orbital computed tomography were all used.

V usage is TRBV28 and J usage is TRBJ2-7; perhaps D is TRBD1 or TRBD2 (5 bases each). The specimen sequenced was blood. The clonotype comes from a woman aged 55 to 70 with Graves' ophthalmopathy. Here the CDR3 reads CASSYNGGEQYF. CDR3 nucleotide sequence: TGTGCCAGCAGTTATAATGGGGGCGAGCAGTACTTC.